This T cell receptor (beta chain) is from a study of blood T cell repertoires in COVID-19 (dated by TCRdb to the early 2020s). In the study overall: Samples from collaborators originated in the United States, Italy and Spain and spanned both the acute and convalescent phases of COVID-19. The prospective study material was composed of cDNA or gDNA derived from T cells, B-cell-depleted T cells, or PBMCs. Deeply sampled blood TCRbeta repertoires from subjects exposed to, actively infected with, or recovered from COVID-19 were included in the dataset. The repertoires were released in a freely available public database meant as a resource for research on the immune response to SARS-CoV-2. The samples were drawn from two sources: the first 160 participants of the ongoing ImmuneRACE study, and 950 to 1,500 subjects contributed by 6 global collaborators. A de-identified subject ID, COVID-19 status, age in years and sex were almost always included in the sample metadata. HLA class I and class II types, where available, came from metadata supplied by the sample provider rather than from assay-based typing.

Germline trimming amounts to 4 bases on V and 8 bases on J, with 14 as the count of junction bases outside the gene matches. For CDR1 and CDR2, the germline V gene lists SGHRS and YFSETQ. There are 15 amino acids in the CDR3, from cysteine to phenylalanine inclusive. Left in the record is the CDR3 DNA by itself, 45 bases read in frame from the first base. With respect to this clone: This clone's antigen is unknown. No base qualities exist here, and no much larger clone lies one base off it.

Summary of the overall study and its limitations: The amount of clinical and demographic metadata varied by source and participant and was provided uncurated.

The collaborating institutions used their own protocols to collect whole blood in K2EDTA tubes. For TCRbeta analysis, collaborators shipped samples in one of three forms: frozen whole blood, isolated PBMCs, or DNA extracted from either of those sample types. TCRbeta CDR3 regions were amplified from genomic DNA by means of the immunoSEQ Assay, a bias-controlled multiplex PCR. The published analysis was carried out like this. The number of nucleated cells in each sample was estimated from the amplification of reference gene primers within the assay. Sequence reads were collapsed and filtered to measure the absolute abundance of every unique TCRbeta CDR3 rearrangement. For each sample, productive Simpson clonality was calculated by taking the square root of Simpson's diversity index across productive rearrangements. The source is immuneACCESS, and TCRdb retained only in-frame sequences with V and J called. Part of the clones is not carried over; for the studies checked, unresolved V genes explain less than half of this, and the remainder is unexplained. V and J calls and clone size follow that table, whereas D and trimming were derived from the DNA. This sample has 180,000 or so clones in its table, and approximately 86% of those were observed once. The ten top clones hold roughly 7.8% of the sample.

Sequenced material: peripheral blood. The TCR originated in a man between 60 and 70 years old with acute or convalescent COVID-19. The rearrangement joined TRBV5-1 to TRBJ1-2; 7 central nucleotides agree with TRBD1. CDR3 loop: CASSGGSGQRLGYTF. The bases are TGCGCCAGCAGCGGGGGATCGGGACAGAGATTGGGCTACACCTTC. Supplemented by the reference TRBV5-1 and TRBJ1-2 proteins around the CDR3, the complete variable domain is KAGVTQTPRYLIKTRGQQVTLSCSPISGHRSVSWYQQTPGQGLQFLFEYFSETQRNKGNFPGRFSGRQFSNSRSEMNVSTLELGDSALYLCASSGGSGQRLGYTFGSGTRLTVV.